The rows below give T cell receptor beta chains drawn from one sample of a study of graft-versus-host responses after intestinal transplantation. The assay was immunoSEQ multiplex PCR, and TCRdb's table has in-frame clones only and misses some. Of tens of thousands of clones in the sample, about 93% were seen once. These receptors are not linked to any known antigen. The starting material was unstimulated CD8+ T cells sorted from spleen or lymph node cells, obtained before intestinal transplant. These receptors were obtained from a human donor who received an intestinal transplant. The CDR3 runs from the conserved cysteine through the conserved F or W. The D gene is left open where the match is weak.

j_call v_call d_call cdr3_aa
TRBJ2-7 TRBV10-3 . CAISESGRLEQYF
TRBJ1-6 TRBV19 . CASSAGLGLGSYNSPLHF
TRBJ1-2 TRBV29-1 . CSVEGRVGYTF
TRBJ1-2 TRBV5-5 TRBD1 CASSWDSSNYGYTF
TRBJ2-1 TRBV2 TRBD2 CASSDEGRREALGNEQFF
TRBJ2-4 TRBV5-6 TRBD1 CASSLGMGGQGDNIQYF
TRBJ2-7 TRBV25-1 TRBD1 CASSDEWGTGSYEQYF
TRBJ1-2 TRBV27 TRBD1 CASRTGPYGYTF
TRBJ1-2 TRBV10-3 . CAISDRQRRANYGYTF
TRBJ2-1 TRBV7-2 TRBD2 CASSFKAGGLPDNEQFF
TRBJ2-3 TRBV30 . CAWEGQTKGTDTQYF
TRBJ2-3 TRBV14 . CATLNRASFITDTQYF
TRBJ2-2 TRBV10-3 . CAISEVEVNTGELFF
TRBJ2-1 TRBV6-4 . CASSLQGGGYNEQFF
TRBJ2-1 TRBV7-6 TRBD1 CASSLHAGGREQFF
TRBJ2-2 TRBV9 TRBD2 CASSWGGMNTGELFF
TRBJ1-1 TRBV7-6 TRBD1 CASSLELRTGKGDTEAFF
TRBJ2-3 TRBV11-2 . CASSPGGQVGDTQYF
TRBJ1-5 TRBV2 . CASNEGLDQPQHF
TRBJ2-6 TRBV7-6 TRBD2 CASSLEAGGWGSGANVLTF
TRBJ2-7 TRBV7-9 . CASSFLSRYEQYF
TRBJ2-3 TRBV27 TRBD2 CASTYGGGAYTQYF
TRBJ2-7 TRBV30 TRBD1 CAWSPDRGFDGEQYF
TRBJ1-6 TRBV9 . CASSVVRPSEASYNSPLHF
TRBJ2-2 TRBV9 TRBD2 CASSGVGTSGGGATGELFF
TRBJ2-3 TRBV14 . CASSQITDTQYF
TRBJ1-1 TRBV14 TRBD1 CASSQRFRTGNTEAFF
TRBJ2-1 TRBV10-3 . CAISDGAYNEQFF
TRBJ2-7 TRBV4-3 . CASSRLIKLAGRTTYEQYF
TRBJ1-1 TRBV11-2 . CASSTGLGTEAFF
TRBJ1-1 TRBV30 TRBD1 CAWGDRMNTEAFF
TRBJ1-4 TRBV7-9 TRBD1 CASSGDRGINEKLFF
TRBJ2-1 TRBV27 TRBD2 CASSPGTSGGNEQFF
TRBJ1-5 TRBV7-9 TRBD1 CASSLYLTGESNQPQHF
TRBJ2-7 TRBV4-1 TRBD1 CASSQAGTGSSYEQYF
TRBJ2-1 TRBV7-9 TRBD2 CASSYAGGGNEQFF
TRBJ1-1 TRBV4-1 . CASSQEPGGGTEAFF
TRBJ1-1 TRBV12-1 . CASSSPRAFF
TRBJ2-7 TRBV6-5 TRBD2 CASSYSTSGGYEQYF
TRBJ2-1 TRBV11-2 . CASSLDQVQGTEQFF
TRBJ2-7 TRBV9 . CASSARDTGYEQYF
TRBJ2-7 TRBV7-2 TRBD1 CASSVTGGGEQYF
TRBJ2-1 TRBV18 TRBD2 CASSPLADSYNEQFF